Reported below is one T cell receptor (beta chain). A much larger clone sits a single nucleotide away, making a read error possible. Per germline, CDR1 MGHRA and CDR2 YSYEKL. The length of the CDR3 is 14 residues. With 0 bases removed from V and 4 bases from J, the gap between germline ends came to 9 bases. The data were obtained in a study of blood T cell repertoires in COVID-19. Researchers sorted participants into cohorts using their self-reported clinical history. Measured with immunoSEQ multiplex PCR; TCRdb has only the in-frame clones, and not every one. The table records hundreds of thousands of clones, about 85% of them present only once.

Sequenced input: PBMCs or T cells enriched from blood (not recorded which). The receptor comes from a young woman who had been exposed to COVID-19. This chain uses TRBV4-1 with TRBJ1-2, with D perhaps matching TRBD1 (5 bases). The CDR3 DNA reads TGCGCCAGCAGCCAAGATCGCGGGGGCTATGGCTACACCTTC. This translates into CASSQDRGGYGYTF.